This is a list of T cell receptor beta chains from one sample in a study of STAT5B mutations in CD4+ large granular lymphocyte leukemia. The assay was immunoSEQ multiplex PCR, and TCRdb's table has in-frame clones only and misses some. This sample has around 43,000 clones; approximately 86% occur once, and the top ten carry less than 3%. The sequenced material came from CD4+ T cells from blood buffy coats. The receptors derive from a human donor in good health. Each CDR3 is given with its conserved first and last residue. D genes are given only for firm matches. Rows may omit the clone size; those that give it use once, few, many or a size class.

clone_size	d_call	v_call	j_call	cdr3_nt	cdr3_aa
-	TRBD1	TRBV5-1	TRBJ1-1	TGCGCCAGCAGCTCTACAGGGGGCGCAGACACTGAAGCTTTCTTT	CASSSTGGADTEAFF
-	-	TRBV9	TRBJ2-3	TGTGCCAGCAGCCCTCCACAGGGACTGGGAACAGATACGCAGTATTTT	CASSPPQGLGTDTQYF
-	TRBD1	TRBV7-9	TRBJ1-2	TGTGCCAGCAGCCCCCGCGGGACAGGGTGGACTGGGAACTATGGCTACACCTTC	CASSPRGTGWTGNYGYTF
-	TRBD1	TRBV6-6	TRBJ1-1	TGTGCCAGCAGTTACACCCGGACAGGGCTGAACACTGAAGCTTTCTTT	CASSYTRTGLNTEAFF
-	-	TRBV5-5	TRBJ2-1	TGTGCCAGCAGCCCGGACTATGGCGTTTACAATGAGCAGTTCTTC	CASSPDYGVYNEQFF
-	-	TRBV7-9	TRBJ2-3	TGTGCCAGCAGCTTAGGGCTAGCGATAGATACGCAGTATTTT	CASSLGLAIDTQYF
-	-	TRBV11-2	TRBJ2-2	TGTGCCAGCAGCCCCCAGTCGAGGGACACCGGGGAGCTGTTTTTT	CASSPQSRDTGELFF
-	-	TRBV6-1	TRBJ1-5	TGTGCCAGCAGTGTCACAGGGATTAATCAGCCCCAGCATTTT	CASSVTGINQPQHF
-	-	TRBV29-1	TRBJ2-1	TGCAGCGTCCGGAACTACAATGAGCAGTTCTTC	CSVRNYNEQFF
-	TRBD2	TRBV9	TRBJ2-2	TGTGCCAGCAGCACCTGGACTAGCGGGAGTGGCGGGGAGCTGTTTTTT	CASSTWTSGSGGELFF
-	TRBD1	TRBV6-5	TRBJ1-4	TGTGCCAGCAGTTCCCGACAGGGGAGGACCGAAAAACTGTTTTTT	CASSSRQGRTEKLFF
-	TRBD2	TRBV19	TRBJ2-2	TGTGCCAGTACCATGAGGGGGCTAGCGGGAGATTTCACCGGGGAGCTGTTTTTT	CASTMRGLAGDFTGELFF
-	-	TRBV28	TRBJ2-7	TGTGCCAGCAGTTTATCCATGGGCCTATACGAGCAGTACTTC	CASSLSMGLYEQYF
-	TRBD1	TRBV27	TRBJ2-6	TGTGCCAGTGCAATCGGGACAGGGGGATCTCGGGCCAACGTCCTGACTTTC	CASAIGTGGSRANVLTF
-	-	TRBV19	TRBJ2-7	TGTGCCAGTAGTGGAGGACTCGTTCGTTACGAGCAGTACTTC	CASSGGLVRYEQYF
few	TRBD1	TRBV6-5	TRBJ1-2	TGTGCCAGCAGCTGGGACAGGCGATATGGCTACACCTTC	CASSWDRRYGYTF
-	-	TRBV5-1	TRBJ1-4	TGCGCCAGCAGCTTGGGCCAGGGAAATGAAAAACTGTTTTTT	CASSLGQGNEKLFF